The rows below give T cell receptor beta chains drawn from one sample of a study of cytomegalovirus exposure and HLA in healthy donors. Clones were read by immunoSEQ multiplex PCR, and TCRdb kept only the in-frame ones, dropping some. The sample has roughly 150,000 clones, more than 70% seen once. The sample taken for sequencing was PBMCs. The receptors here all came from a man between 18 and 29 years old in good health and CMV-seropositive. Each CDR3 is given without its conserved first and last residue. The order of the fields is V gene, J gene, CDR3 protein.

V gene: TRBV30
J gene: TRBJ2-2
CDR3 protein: AWSSGQGNTGELF

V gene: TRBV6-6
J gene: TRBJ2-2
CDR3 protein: ASSFPTKNTGELF

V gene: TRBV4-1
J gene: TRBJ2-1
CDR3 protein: ASSPGLADEQF

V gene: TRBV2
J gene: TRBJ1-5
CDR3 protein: ASSDYRVISNQPQH

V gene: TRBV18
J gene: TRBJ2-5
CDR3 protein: PSSPTSGSRETQY

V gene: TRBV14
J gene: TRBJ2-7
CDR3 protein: ASSQRESSYEQY

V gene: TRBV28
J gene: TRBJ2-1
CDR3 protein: ASSSKSPGRYNEQF

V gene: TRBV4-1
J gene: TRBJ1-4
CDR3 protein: ASSPGQHNEKLF

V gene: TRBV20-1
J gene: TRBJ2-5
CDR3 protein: SALYQETQY

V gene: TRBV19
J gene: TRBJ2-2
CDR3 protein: ASSPRGESGTGELF

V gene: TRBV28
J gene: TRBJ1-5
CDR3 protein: ASSLGGGNQPQH

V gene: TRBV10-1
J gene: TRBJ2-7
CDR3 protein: ASSDRGYEQY

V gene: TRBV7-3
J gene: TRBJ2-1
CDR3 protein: ASSLTGLAVYNEQF

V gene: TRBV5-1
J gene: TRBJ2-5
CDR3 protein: ASSPPTSGQETQY

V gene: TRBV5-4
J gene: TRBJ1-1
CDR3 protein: ASSPTGTGSVEAF

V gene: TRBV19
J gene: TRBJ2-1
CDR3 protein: ASSMKTSGRTGWSHGQF

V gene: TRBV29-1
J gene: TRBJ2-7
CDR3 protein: SVGDRGHEQY

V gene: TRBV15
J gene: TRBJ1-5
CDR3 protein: ATSRRDGGAAQH

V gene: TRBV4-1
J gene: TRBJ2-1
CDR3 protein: ASSPYHRGSDNEQF

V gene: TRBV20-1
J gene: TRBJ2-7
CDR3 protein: SASRSYEQY

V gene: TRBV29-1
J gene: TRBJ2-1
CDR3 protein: SPWVGTASPKFLNEQF

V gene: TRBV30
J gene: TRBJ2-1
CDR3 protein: AWSVPRGYNEQF

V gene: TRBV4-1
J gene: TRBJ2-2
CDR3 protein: ASSRPGQGNTGELF

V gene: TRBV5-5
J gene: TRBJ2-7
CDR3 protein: ASSFPTGMGEEQY

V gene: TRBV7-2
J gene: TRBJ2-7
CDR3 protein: ASSLAGDYEQY

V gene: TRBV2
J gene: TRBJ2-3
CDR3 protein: ASIYGGSSSGTQY

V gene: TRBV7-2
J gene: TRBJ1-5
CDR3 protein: ASSYLTGIQPQH

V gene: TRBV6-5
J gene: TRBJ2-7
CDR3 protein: ASSYTLGGSYEQY